Detailed here is one TCR beta chain. The CDR3 has 18 amino acids. Looked up from germline, CDR1 is MNHEY and CDR2 is SVGEGT. The V and J ends lost 5 bases and 4 bases respectively, with 26 bases between them. UMIs were added to TCR cDNA along with a universal primer site when it was made by 5'RACE template switching. TCRdb analysed the 5' RACE reads with MiXCR anew, one entry per CDR3 protein. The sample holds some 200,000 distinct CDR3 sequences, about 3% seen once. This entry is derived from a study of T cells after yellow fever vaccination. The source material was CD4+ T cells sorted from PBMCs, sampled 10 days after the yellow fever booster vaccination. This sequence joins TRBV6-2 or TRBV6-3 and TRBJ1-2; no firm D call. The TCR was taken from a man in his late teens or twenties who received the YFV17D yellow fever vaccine. The CDR3 region is CASSQNYRFAGKSYGYTF. CDR3 in DNA: TGTGCCAGCAGTCAAAACTACCGCTTCGCCGGGAAGTCCTATGGCTACACCTTC.